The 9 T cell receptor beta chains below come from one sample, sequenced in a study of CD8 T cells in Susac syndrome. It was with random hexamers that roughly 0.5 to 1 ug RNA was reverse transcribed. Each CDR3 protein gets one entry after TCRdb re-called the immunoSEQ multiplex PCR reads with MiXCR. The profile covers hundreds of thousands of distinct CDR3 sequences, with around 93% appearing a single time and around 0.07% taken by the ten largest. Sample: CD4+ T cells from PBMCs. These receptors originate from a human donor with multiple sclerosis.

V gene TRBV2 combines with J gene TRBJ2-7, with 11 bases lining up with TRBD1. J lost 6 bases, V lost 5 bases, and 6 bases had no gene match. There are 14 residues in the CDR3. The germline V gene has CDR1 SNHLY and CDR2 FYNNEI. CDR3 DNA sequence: TGTGCCAGCAGTCAGGACAGGGGGCTCGGCGAGCAGTACTTC. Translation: CASSQDRGLGEQYF.

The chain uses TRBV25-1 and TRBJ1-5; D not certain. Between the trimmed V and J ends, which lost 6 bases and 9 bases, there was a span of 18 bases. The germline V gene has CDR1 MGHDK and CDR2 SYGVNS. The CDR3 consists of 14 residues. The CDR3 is CASSDRQAKRPQHF. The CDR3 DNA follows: TGTGCCAGCAGCGATAGGCAGGCCAAGAGGCCCCAGCATTTT.

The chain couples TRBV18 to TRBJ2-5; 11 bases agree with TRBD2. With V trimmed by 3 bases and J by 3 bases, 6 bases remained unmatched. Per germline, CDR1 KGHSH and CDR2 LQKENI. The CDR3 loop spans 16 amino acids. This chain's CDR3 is CASSPLLLAGEETQYF. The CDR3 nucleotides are TGTGCCAGCTCACCCTTGTTACTAGCGGGAGAAGAGACCCAGTACTTC.

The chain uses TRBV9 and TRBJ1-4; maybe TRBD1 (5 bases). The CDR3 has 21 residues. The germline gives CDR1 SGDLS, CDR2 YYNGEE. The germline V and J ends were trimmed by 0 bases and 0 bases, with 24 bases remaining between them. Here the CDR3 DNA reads TGTGCCAGCAGCGTAGCTGGACGGTGGGGACGGGACCTGGCAACTAATGAAAAACTGTTTTTT. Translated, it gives CASSVAGRWGRDLATNEKLFF.

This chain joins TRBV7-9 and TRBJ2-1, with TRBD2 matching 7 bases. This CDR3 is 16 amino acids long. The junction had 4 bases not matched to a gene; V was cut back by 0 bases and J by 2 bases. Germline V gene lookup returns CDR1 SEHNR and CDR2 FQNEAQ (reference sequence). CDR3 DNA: TGTGCCAGCAGCTTAGCAGGGAGGGGCGCCTACAATGAGCAGTTCTTC. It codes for CASSLAGRGAYNEQFF.

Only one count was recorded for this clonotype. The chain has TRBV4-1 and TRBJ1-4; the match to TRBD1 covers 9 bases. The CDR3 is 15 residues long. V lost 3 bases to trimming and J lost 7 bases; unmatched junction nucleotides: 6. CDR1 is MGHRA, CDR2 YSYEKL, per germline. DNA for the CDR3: TGCGCCAGCAGCCAGAATACAGGGGGCAGTGAAAAACTGTTTTTT. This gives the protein CASSQNTGGSEKLFF.

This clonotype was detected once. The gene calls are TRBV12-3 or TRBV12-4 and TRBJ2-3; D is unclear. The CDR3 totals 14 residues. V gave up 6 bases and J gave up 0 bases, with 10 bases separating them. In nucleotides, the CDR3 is TGTGCCAGCAGCCGAACTGTCAGCACAGATACGCAGTATTTT. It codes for CASSRTVSTDTQYF.

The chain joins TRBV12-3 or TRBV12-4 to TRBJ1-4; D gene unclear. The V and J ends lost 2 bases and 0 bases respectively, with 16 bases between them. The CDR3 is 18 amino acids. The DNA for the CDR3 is TGTGCCAGCAGTTTAATCGAAGTGGCCGATGCAACTAATGAAAAACTGTTTTTT. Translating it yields CASSLIEVADATNEKLFF.

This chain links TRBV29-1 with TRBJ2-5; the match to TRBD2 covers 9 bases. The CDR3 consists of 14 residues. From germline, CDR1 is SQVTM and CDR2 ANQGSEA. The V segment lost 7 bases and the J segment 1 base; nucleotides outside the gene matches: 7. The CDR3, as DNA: TGCAGCGCCGTAGCGGGAGACCTCCAAGAGACCCAGTACTTC. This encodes CSAVAGDLQETQYF.